This T cell receptor beta chain is from a study of T-cell reconstitution after alpha-beta-depleted transplantation in children. Losses at the gene ends were 0 bases for V and 4 bases for J; bases not matched to a gene: 4. Germline V gives CDR1 SGHRS, CDR2 YFSETQ. The CDR3 sequence is 16 residues long. TCRbeta library preparation incorporated unique molecular identifiers. TCRdb called the PCR reads again in MiXCR, with one record for every CDR3 protein. The sample shows about 870,000 distinct CDR3 sequences, 15% to 20% of them seen only once. The chain couples TRBV5-1 to TRBJ2-7; 13 positions agree with TRBD2. The sample consisted of PBMCs, mostly from graft donor cells, taken 360 days after TCRalphabeta/CD19-depleted stem cell transplant. This sequence was found in a male patient younger than 18 who had a stem cell transplant for acute lymphoblastic leukemia, so the T cells may come from the graft donor. This CDR3 reads CASSLERLAGGYEQYF. The CDR3 DNA follows: TGCGCCAGCAGCTTGGAGCGACTAGCGGGAGGATACGAGCAGTACTTC.